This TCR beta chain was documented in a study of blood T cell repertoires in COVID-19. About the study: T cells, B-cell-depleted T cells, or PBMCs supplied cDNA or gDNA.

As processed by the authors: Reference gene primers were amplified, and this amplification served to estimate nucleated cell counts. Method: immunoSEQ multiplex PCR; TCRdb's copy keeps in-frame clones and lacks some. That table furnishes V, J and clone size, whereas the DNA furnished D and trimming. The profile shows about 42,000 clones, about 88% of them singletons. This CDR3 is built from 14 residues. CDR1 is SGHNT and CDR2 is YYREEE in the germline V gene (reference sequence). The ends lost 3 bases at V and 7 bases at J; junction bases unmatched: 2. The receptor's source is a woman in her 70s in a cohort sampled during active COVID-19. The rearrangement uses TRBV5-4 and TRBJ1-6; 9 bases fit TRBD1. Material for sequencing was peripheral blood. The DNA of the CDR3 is TGTGCCAGCAGCTGGGGACAGGGCAATTCACCCCTCCACTTT. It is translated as CASSWGQGNSPLHF.